These T cell receptor beta chains were read from a single sample in a study of cytomegalovirus exposure and HLA in healthy donors. Sequencing used immunoSEQ multiplex PCR; TCRdb keeps in-frame clones, though not all of them. Of approximately 120,000 clones listed, around nine tenths were seen once; the top ten hold 1.5% to 2%. The specimen was PBMCs. The receptors were sampled from a woman younger than 35 in good health and CMV-seronegative. Each CDR3 is given with its conserved first and last residue. The order of the fields is J gene, clone size, D gene, V gene, CDR3 DNA, CDR3 protein. A D gene is named only where the DNA matches it firmly. The size of a clone is reported for some rows only, either as once, few or many, or as a class for expanded clones.

j_call: TRBJ1-1
clone_size: .
d_call: .
v_call: TRBV19
cdr3_nt: TGTGCCAGTACCCTGGACAGTATGAACACTGAAGCTTTCTTT
cdr3_aa: CASTLDSMNTEAFF

j_call: TRBJ1-2
clone_size: .
d_call: .
v_call: TRBV5-1
cdr3_nt: TGCGCCAGCAGCTTGGCCGGCACCTCGGAGTATGGCTACACCTTC
cdr3_aa: CASSLAGTSEYGYTF

j_call: TRBJ1-5
clone_size: once
d_call: .
v_call: TRBV5-1
cdr3_nt: TGCGCCAGCAGCTTGGCGGGGGGTCCCAATCAGCCCCAGCATTTT
cdr3_aa: CASSLAGGPNQPQHF

j_call: TRBJ2-5
clone_size: .
d_call: .
v_call: TRBV9
cdr3_nt: TGTGCCAGCAGCGTAGTCGGCGGGGAGGCGGAGACCCAGTACTTC
cdr3_aa: CASSVVGGEAETQYF

j_call: TRBJ2-5
clone_size: .
d_call: .
v_call: TRBV10-3
cdr3_nt: TGTGCCATCAGTGGCCGACCTAGCGCTGAAGAGACCCAGTACTTC
cdr3_aa: CAISGRPSAEETQYF

j_call: TRBJ1-1
clone_size: few
d_call: .
v_call: TRBV15
cdr3_nt: TGTGCCACCAGCAGATCCCAGGGAATGAACACTGAAGCTTTCTTT
cdr3_aa: CATSRSQGMNTEAFF

j_call: TRBJ2-3
clone_size: .
d_call: TRBD2
v_call: TRBV5-1
cdr3_nt: TGCGCCAGCAGCTCCGGGACTAGCTCAGATACGCAGTATTTT
cdr3_aa: CASSSGTSSDTQYF

j_call: TRBJ2-7
clone_size: .
d_call: TRBD1
v_call: TRBV7-9
cdr3_nt: TGTGCCAGCAGCCCTGGGCAGGGACAGTCTGGCGAGCAGTACTTC
cdr3_aa: CASSPGQGQSGEQYF

j_call: TRBJ2-7
clone_size: .
d_call: .
v_call: TRBV13
cdr3_nt: TGTGCCAGCAGCTTGGGTGGGCAGGGCTCCTACGAGCAGTACTTC
cdr3_aa: CASSLGGQGSYEQYF

j_call: TRBJ2-7
clone_size: .
d_call: TRBD1
v_call: TRBV7-9
cdr3_nt: TGTGCCAGCAGCCTAAACATCCTACCGGGACAGGGGGCTTACGAGCAGTACTTC
cdr3_aa: CASSLNILPGQGAYEQYF

j_call: TRBJ2-3
clone_size: .
d_call: .
v_call: TRBV19
cdr3_nt: TGTGCCAGTAGTATCGAGGGGGCAGATACGCAGTATTTT
cdr3_aa: CASSIEGADTQYF

j_call: TRBJ2-7
clone_size: .
d_call: TRBD2
v_call: TRBV5-5
cdr3_nt: TGTGCCAGCAGCCGGACTAGCGGTGCCTACGAGCAGTACTTC
cdr3_aa: CASSRTSGAYEQYF

j_call: TRBJ1-1
clone_size: .
d_call: .
v_call: TRBV7-6
cdr3_nt: TGTGCCAGCAGCTCACCTGAAGGGGCCTGGAACACTGAAGCTTTCTTT
cdr3_aa: CASSSPEGAWNTEAFF

j_call: TRBJ1-4
clone_size: .
d_call: .
v_call: TRBV23-1
cdr3_nt: TGCGCCAGCAGTCGGGTGAGGACTAATGAAAAACTGTTTTTT
cdr3_aa: CASSRVRTNEKLFF

j_call: TRBJ2-7
clone_size: few
d_call: .
v_call: TRBV6-1
cdr3_nt: TGTGCCAGCAGGAGGACTCCGACCTACGAGCAGTACTTC
cdr3_aa: CASRRTPTYEQYF

j_call: TRBJ2-7
clone_size: once
d_call: .
v_call: TRBV5-6
cdr3_nt: TGTGCCAGCAGCAGGACAGACTACGAGCAGTACTTC
cdr3_aa: CASSRTDYEQYF

j_call: TRBJ2-1
clone_size: .
d_call: TRBD1
v_call: TRBV13
cdr3_nt: TGTGCCAGCAGCTCCCTCGGGACAGCATACAATGAGCAGTTCTTC
cdr3_aa: CASSSLGTAYNEQFF

j_call: TRBJ2-1
clone_size: .
d_call: .
v_call: TRBV6-4
cdr3_nt: TGTGCCAGCAGTGACTCGATAGAAGGCGGGACAGTGTACAATGAGCAGTTCTTC
cdr3_aa: CASSDSIEGGTVYNEQFF

j_call: TRBJ1-1
clone_size: .
d_call: TRBD1
v_call: TRBV19
cdr3_nt: TGTGCCAGTTGGGGACAGATGAACACTGAAGCTTTCTTT
cdr3_aa: CASWGQMNTEAFF

j_call: TRBJ1-4
clone_size: .
d_call: .
v_call: TRBV5-5
cdr3_nt: TGTGCCAGCAGCTTCGGTCTCGGAGGGGAAAAACTGTTTTTT
cdr3_aa: CASSFGLGGEKLFF

j_call: TRBJ2-7
clone_size: .
d_call: .
v_call: TRBV6-5
cdr3_nt: TGTGCCAGCAGTTACCAGGACTCCAGCTCCTACGAGCAGTACTTC
cdr3_aa: CASSYQDSSSYEQYF

j_call: TRBJ2-5
clone_size: .
d_call: .
v_call: TRBV7-6
cdr3_nt: TGTGCCAGCAGCTTAGCGGGAGTAGCTCAAGAGACCCAGTACTTC
cdr3_aa: CASSLAGVAQETQYF

j_call: TRBJ2-7
clone_size: once
d_call: .
v_call: TRBV27
cdr3_nt: TGTGCCAGCAGTTTCTCTAGTGGAGCCTTCTACGAGCAGTACTTC
cdr3_aa: CASSFSSGAFYEQYF

j_call: TRBJ2-1
clone_size: .
d_call: TRBD2
v_call: TRBV5-6
cdr3_nt: TGTGCCAGCAGCTTGATCGCGGGAGGGCCTGAGCAGTTCTTC
cdr3_aa: CASSLIAGGPEQFF

j_call: TRBJ1-2
clone_size: .
d_call: .
v_call: TRBV7-9
cdr3_nt: TGTGCCAGCAGCCCGGGATATTCAGGAACAAGGCCAAACTATGGCTACACCTTC
cdr3_aa: CASSPGYSGTRPNYGYTF

j_call: TRBJ2-7
clone_size: .
d_call: .
v_call: TRBV7-9
cdr3_nt: TGTGCCAGCAGCTTAGCGGGGCAGGATTCGCAGTACTTC
cdr3_aa: CASSLAGQDSQYF

j_call: TRBJ2-7
clone_size: .
d_call: TRBD2
v_call: TRBV5-4
cdr3_nt: TGTGCCAGCAGTTCGGGACTAGCTTCCTACGAGCAGTACTTC
cdr3_aa: CASSSGLASYEQYF

j_call: TRBJ2-5
clone_size: .
d_call: TRBD1
v_call: TRBV5-6
cdr3_nt: TGTGCCAGCAGCTTGGCCGCAGGGGGCCAAGAGACCCAGTACTTC
cdr3_aa: CASSLAAGGQETQYF

j_call: TRBJ1-2
clone_size: .
d_call: .
v_call: TRBV18
cdr3_nt: TGTGCCAGCTCACCACTTGTTATCAGGGGTGGAAGTGGCTACACCTTC
cdr3_aa: CASSPLVIRGGSGYTF

j_call: TRBJ1-1
clone_size: .
d_call: TRBD1
v_call: TRBV4-1
cdr3_nt: TGCGCCAGCAGCCAAGGTGGAGGGGGCGCTTTTATACCTGAAGCTTTCTTT
cdr3_aa: CASSQGGGGAFIPEAFF

j_call: TRBJ2-7
clone_size: .
d_call: .
v_call: TRBV11-3
cdr3_nt: TGTGCCAGCAGCCAGGGGGAGGACGAGCAGTACTTC
cdr3_aa: CASSQGEDEQYF

j_call: TRBJ1-2
clone_size: .
d_call: .
v_call: TRBV7-9
cdr3_nt: TGTGCCAGCAGCTTAGCATCCGGGGCTAACTATGGCTACACCTTC
cdr3_aa: CASSLASGANYGYTF

j_call: TRBJ2-1
clone_size: .
d_call: .
v_call: TRBV5-1
cdr3_nt: TGCGCCAGCAGCCCCATGGGAGCGGCTATCTACAATGAGCAGTTCTTC
cdr3_aa: CASSPMGAAIYNEQFF

j_call: TRBJ2-2
clone_size: .
d_call: TRBD1
v_call: TRBV28
cdr3_nt: TGTGCCAGCAGTTTCCGCAGGGGGAGCGCGAACACCGGGGAGCTGTTTTTT
cdr3_aa: CASSFRRGSANTGELFF

j_call: TRBJ1-2
clone_size: .
d_call: TRBD1
v_call: TRBV28
cdr3_nt: TGTGCCAGCAGCCCGATCCCGGGACAGGGGAACTATGGCTACACCTTC
cdr3_aa: CASSPIPGQGNYGYTF

j_call: TRBJ2-3
clone_size: .
d_call: TRBD2
v_call: TRBV5-4
cdr3_nt: TGTGCCAGCAGTAGCGGGACTAGCGGCATGGGGTCGACCACAGATACGCAGTATTTT
cdr3_aa: CASSSGTSGMGSTTDTQYF

j_call: TRBJ1-1
clone_size: .
d_call: TRBD1
v_call: TRBV12-5
cdr3_nt: TGTGCTAGTGGTTTGTTGACAGGGAACCCTGAAGCTTTCTTT
cdr3_aa: CASGLLTGNPEAFF

j_call: TRBJ2-1
clone_size: .
d_call: TRBD1
v_call: TRBV30
cdr3_nt: TGTGCCTGGAGAACAGGGGGGATCCACAATGAGCAGTTCTTC
cdr3_aa: CAWRTGGIHNEQFF

j_call: TRBJ1-1
clone_size: .
d_call: .
v_call: TRBV5-1
cdr3_nt: TGCGCCAGCAGCTGGGGAACAGGGACTGAAGCTTTCTTT
cdr3_aa: CASSWGTGTEAFF

j_call: TRBJ2-1
clone_size: .
d_call: TRBD2
v_call: TRBV7-2
cdr3_nt: TGTGCCAGCAGCGTCGGACTAGCGGTCCCTTCCTACAATGAGCAGTTCTTC
cdr3_aa: CASSVGLAVPSYNEQFF